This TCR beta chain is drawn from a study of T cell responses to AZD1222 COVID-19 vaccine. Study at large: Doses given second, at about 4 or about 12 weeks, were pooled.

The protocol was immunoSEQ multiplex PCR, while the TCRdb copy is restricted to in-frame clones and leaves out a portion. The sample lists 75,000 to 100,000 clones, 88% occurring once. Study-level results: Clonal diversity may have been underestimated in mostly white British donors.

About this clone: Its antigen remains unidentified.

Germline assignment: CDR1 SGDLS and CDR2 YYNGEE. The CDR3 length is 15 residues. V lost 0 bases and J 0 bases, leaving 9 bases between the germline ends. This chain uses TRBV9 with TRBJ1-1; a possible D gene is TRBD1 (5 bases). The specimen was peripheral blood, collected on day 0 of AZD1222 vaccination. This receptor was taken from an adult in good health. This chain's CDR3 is CASSVGGVLNTEAFF. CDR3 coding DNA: TGTGCCAGCAGCGTAGGAGGGGTTTTGAACACTGAAGCTTTCTTT. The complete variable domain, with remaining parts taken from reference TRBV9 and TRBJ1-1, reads DSGVTQTPKHLITATGQRVTLRCSPRSGDLSVYWYQQSLDQGLQFLIQYYNGEERAKGNILERFSAQQFPDLHSELNLSSLELGDSALYFCASSVGGVLNTEAFFGQGTRLTVV.